This T cell receptor beta chain was captured by sequencing in a study of cytomegalovirus exposure and HLA in healthy donors. The CDR3 has 15 residues. V dropped 2 bases and J dropped 2 bases, with 11 bases sitting between them. Germline V gives CDR1 MRHNA, CDR2 SNTAGT. The primer mix had 60 Vbeta and 13 Jbeta primers. Assay used: immunoSEQ multiplex PCR; TCRdb lists only in-frame clones, some missing. The table has approximately 100,000 clones, around four fifths seen once. The clonotype was recovered from a woman aged 40 to 55 in good health and CMV-seronegative. The genes are TRBV6-4 and TRBJ2-3, with D perhaps matching TRBD2 (5 bases). Sample: PBMCs. CDR3 in amino acids: CASSDRAAHTDTQYF. The CDR3 DNA follows: TGTGCCAGCAGTGACCGAGCGGCCCACACAGATACGCAGTATTTT.